This is a list of T cell receptor beta chains from one sample in a study of Ad26.COV2.S vaccination and SARS-CoV-2 variants. Assay used: immunoSEQ multiplex PCR; TCRdb lists only in-frame clones, some missing. In the table there are a few hundred thousand clones, around 82% of which are singletons. The specimen comprised peripheral blood, sampled in a trial of Ad26.COV2.S vaccine versus placebo. These receptors were obtained from a person between 18 and 65 years old who received the Ad26.COV2.S COVID-19 vaccine or a placebo. CDR3s include the opening cysteine and the closing phenylalanine or tryptophan. The order of the fields is J gene, clone size, V gene, D gene, CDR3 DNA, CDR3 protein. A D gene is named only where the DNA matches it firmly. Expanded clones are given a class, and other clones once, few, many or no size at all.

>TRBJ1-2|few|TRBV5-1|-
TGCGCCAGCAGCTTAGGGGGAGACTATGGCTACACCTTC
CASSLGGDYGYTF
>TRBJ1-1|-|TRBV5-1|-
TGCGCCAGCAGCTTGGGAGGGATAGGAAACACTGAAGCTTTCTTT
CASSLGGIGNTEAFF
>TRBJ1-1|-|TRBV11-1|-
TGTGCCAGCAGCTTAGGGCGGATTGAAGCTTTCTTT
CASSLGRIEAFF
>TRBJ1-1|-|TRBV7-3|-
TGTGCCAGCAGCCCGAGAGGGCCCTGTGGGGCTTTCTTT
CASSPRGPCGAFF
>TRBJ2-1|-|TRBV7-3|TRBD2
TGTGCCAGCAGTTGGGGGGGACGGAATGAGCAGTTCTTC
CASSWGGRNEQFF
>TRBJ2-7|-|TRBV5-6|-
TGTGCCAGCAGCCCGATGAACTCCTACGAGCAGTACTTC
CASSPMNSYEQYF
>TRBJ2-7|-|TRBV2|-
TGTGCCAGCAATCAAGGGAACGACGAGCAGTACTTC
CASNQGNDEQYF
>TRBJ2-5|-|TRBV29-1|-
TGCAGCGCCACAACAGTTCGTGCGACCCAGTACTTC
CSATTVRATQYF
>TRBJ1-2|once|TRBV7-9|-
TGTGCCAGCAGCTGGATCGGCAGTCAAAATTATGGCTACACCTTC
CASSWIGSQNYGYTF
>TRBJ2-1|-|TRBV5-1|-
TGCGCCAGCAGTTCGTTAAATGAGCAGTTCTTC
CASSSLNEQFF
>TRBJ2-7|-|TRBV5-1|TRBD1
TGCGCCAGCAGCTTGGCCATCGGGACAGGAGGCGAGCAGTACTTC
CASSLAIGTGGEQYF
>TRBJ1-2|few|TRBV30|-
TGTGCCTGGAGTACAGGGAGCCACTATGGCTACACCTTC
CAWSTGSHYGYTF
>TRBJ2-1|-|TRBV5-1|TRBD2
TGCGCCAGCAGCTCCGGGACTGCGGGGGTCGGTTACTACAATGAGCAGTTCTTC
CASSSGTAGVGYYNEQFF
>TRBJ2-7|-|TRBV7-6|-
TGTGCCAGCAGCTTAGTAAGGGGCCCCTACGAGCAGTACTTC
CASSLVRGPYEQYF
>TRBJ1-2|-|TRBV6-1|-
TGTGCCAGCAGTGACCCCTCCCAGGGAGGGGACTATGGCTACACCTTC
CASSDPSQGGDYGYTF
>TRBJ2-1|-|TRBV5-4|TRBD2
TGTGCCAGCAGCCACGGGACTAGACTCAATGAGCAGTTCTTC
CASSHGTRLNEQFF
>TRBJ2-7|-|TRBV5-1|-
TGCGCCAGCAGGCCCGCCTACGAGCAGTACTTC
CASRPAYEQYF
>TRBJ1-1|many|TRBV15|-
TGTGCCACCAGCACACCGGACGGAGTAATGAACACTGAAGCTTTCTTT
CATSTPDGVMNTEAFF
>TRBJ1-4|-|TRBV7-9|TRBD1
TGTGCCAGCAGCTTACCAAGGGGGCGGGAAACTAATGAAAAACTGTTTTTT
CASSLPRGRETNEKLFF
>TRBJ1-1|once|TRBV5-1|TRBD1
TGCGCCAGCAGCCTACAGGGGCTGGGAACTGAAGCTTTCTTT
CASSLQGLGTEAFF
>TRBJ2-7|-|TRBV30|-
TGTGCCTGGAGTGTGGGTGGGGCCGAGCAGTACTTC
CAWSVGGAEQYF
>TRBJ2-5|-|TRBV18|-
TGTGCCAGCTCACCGAGGGGGGGCGCAAAAGAGACCCAGTACTTC
CASSPRGGAKETQYF
>TRBJ2-6|-|TRBV28|-
TGTGCCAGCAGTTTAGTCGGGGCCAACGTCCTGACTTTC
CASSLVGANVLTF
>TRBJ2-2|-|TRBV13|TRBD2
TGTGCCAGCAGCTTCATGGGGAGGGCCGGGGAGCTGTTTTTT
CASSFMGRAGELFF
>TRBJ1-3|-|TRBV5-5|-
TGTGCCAGCAGCTCGACTATTTCTCCTTCAGGAAACACCATATATTTT
CASSSTISPSGNTIYF
>TRBJ2-7|-|TRBV10-3|TRBD1
TGTGCCATTGAGGTAGACAGGGGACGCTACGAGCAGTACTTC
CAIEVDRGRYEQYF
>TRBJ2-6|-|TRBV7-9|-
TGTGCCAGCAGCTTAGATGGGGCTGGGGCCAACGTCCTGACTTTC
CASSLDGAGANVLTF